This T cell receptor (beta chain) is from a study of Ad26.COV2.S vaccination and SARS-CoV-2 variants. Overall study findings and caveats: Higher spike-specific TCR breadth was found in vaccine recipients than in placebo recipients.

The treatment was: about 20 received Ad26.COV2.S at low or high dose, single or two shots; roughly 5 received placebo; per-sample allocation not given. Day 63 after the first injection of vaccine or placebo was the sampling time. Worth noting for this clone: Its specificity is not known.

Germline lookup yields CDR1 SQVTM and CDR2 ANQGSEA. CDR3 length equals 13 residues. Between the trimmed V and J ends, which lost 3 bases and 10 bases, there was a span of 16 bases. Assay used: immunoSEQ multiplex PCR; TCRdb lists only in-frame clones, some missing. The sample shows approximately 300,000 clones, 86% of them seen only once. This receptor was obtained from a person between 18 and 60 years old who received the Ad26.COV2.S COVID-19 vaccine or a placebo. The rearrangement uses TRBV29-1 and TRBJ2-1, with D tentatively TRBD1 (6 bases). Here the sequenced sample was peripheral blood, taken in a trial of Ad26.COV2.S vaccine versus placebo. CDR3 amino acids: CSVEGNRVWEQFF. Here the CDR3 DNA reads TGCAGCGTTGAGGGTAACAGGGTGTGGGAGCAGTTCTTC.